This T cell receptor (beta chain) appears in the sequencing data of a study of CD8+CD57+ T cells in acquired aplastic anemia. Sample share makes this clonotype medium-sized (0.01 to 0.1%). Patients who underwent sequencing had shown CD8+CD57+ cell expansion by flow cytometry. Genomic DNA acted as the template from which TCR beta VDJ combination and CDR3 sequence profiling were carried out. TCRdb re-called the reads through MiXCR, storing one row per CDR3 protein. The sample includes around 50,000 distinct CDR3 sequences, around 57% of them seen just once. Material for sequencing was sorted CD4+, CD8+, or CD8+CD57+ T cells (not recorded which) from PBMCs. The origin of this receptor is a human donor with aplastic anemia.

The CDR3 DNA sequence: TGTGCCAGCAGACTCTCCTACGAGCAGTACGTC. Protein product: CASRLSYEQYV. The chain carries TRBV14 and TRBJ2-7; no firm D call. In germline, CDR1 is SGHDN, CDR2 FVKESK. The V gene lost 6 bases and the J gene lost 0 bases, with 3 bases spanning the gap. The CDR3 extends over 11 amino acids.